The rows below give T cell receptor beta chains drawn from one sample of a study of blood T cell repertoires in COVID-19. TCRdb's table, derived via immunoSEQ multiplex PCR, lists solely in-frame clones and lacks some. The sample gives 55,000 to 75,000 clones, roughly 80% of which show up once; roughly a tenth is in the top ten. What was sequenced was peripheral blood. These receptors were taken from an elderly man with COVID-19, enrolled during active disease. The CDR3 runs from the conserved cysteine through the conserved F or W. Clone size is stated in some rows and not others, as once, few, many or a class when expanded.

.	TRBV5-5	TRBJ2-2	CASSFNWGPGELFF
.	TRBV27	TRBJ1-1	CASSSAGKGATEAFF
.	TRBV9	TRBJ1-1	CASSVGMIGEAFF
.	TRBV5-1	TRBJ1-1	CASSFGDRVPSRAFF
few	TRBV3-1/TRBV3-2	TRBJ1-2	CASSQEGATANYGYTF
.	TRBV6-5	TRBJ1-1	CASSSEPTGGSEAFF
.	TRBV28	TRBJ1-1	CASSSAGGGTEAFF
.	TRBV4-2	TRBJ2-3	CASSQDNGDTQYF
.	TRBV29-1	TRBJ2-2	CSVEAGQRSGELFF
.	TRBV19	TRBJ1-1	CASSTYMNTEAFF
.	TRBV12-3/TRBV12-4	TRBJ1-2	CASSLARVGTF
.	TRBV5-4	TRBJ2-7	CASRSGQGRSYEQYF
.	TRBV7-2	TRBJ1-5	CASSSGRAGGNQPQHF
.	TRBV5-5	TRBJ1-4	CASSGEDTNEKLFF
.	TRBV11-3	TRBJ1-1	CASSLGGQGVNEAFF
.	TRBV1	TRBJ1-1	CTSSPEGGGGTEAFF
.	TRBV5-6	TRBJ1-4	CASSSPGQGEEKLFF
once	TRBV29-1	TRBJ2-7	CSVEDPKTGGEYEQYF
.	TRBV5-1	TRBJ1-2	CASSPLGHSDGYTF
.	TRBV6-2/TRBV6-3	TRBJ2-7	CASSSLSYEQYF
.	TRBV19	TRBJ2-1	CASSIDHWTGGEQFF
.	TRBV2	TRBJ2-7	CASTLAGGLYEQYF
.	TRBV7-9	TRBJ2-3	CASSPQTGSGADTQYF
.	TRBV9	TRBJ1-2	CASSGSLGGYGYTF
.	TRBV6-2/TRBV6-3	TRBJ1-3	CASSSGTDSGNTIYF
few	TRBV7-9	TRBJ1-4	CASSLTREKLFF
.	TRBV7-9	TRBJ2-1	CASSLSQNEQFF
.	TRBV19	TRBJ1-3	CASSGQVSGGNTIYF
.	TRBV7-2	TRBJ2-5	CASSSSGPQETQYF
.	TRBV6-1	TRBJ2-3	CASSEFGQVATDTQYF
.	TRBV7-2	TRBJ1-6	CASSPNTGSYNSPLHF
.	TRBV11-2	TRBJ2-1	CASSLRWRGRYNEQFF
.	TRBV14	TRBJ2-1	CASSLGFQGNEQFF
.	TRBV5-6	TRBJ2-7	CASSNERGRGDYTYEQYF
.	TRBV29-1	TRBJ2-3	CSVLTSGTDTQYF
.	TRBV27	TRBJ2-3	CASSLLAGSTDTQYF
.	TRBV4-3	TRBJ2-1	CASSPSPLAGEEQFF
.	TRBV7-8	TRBJ2-3	CASSPWTGSTDTQYF